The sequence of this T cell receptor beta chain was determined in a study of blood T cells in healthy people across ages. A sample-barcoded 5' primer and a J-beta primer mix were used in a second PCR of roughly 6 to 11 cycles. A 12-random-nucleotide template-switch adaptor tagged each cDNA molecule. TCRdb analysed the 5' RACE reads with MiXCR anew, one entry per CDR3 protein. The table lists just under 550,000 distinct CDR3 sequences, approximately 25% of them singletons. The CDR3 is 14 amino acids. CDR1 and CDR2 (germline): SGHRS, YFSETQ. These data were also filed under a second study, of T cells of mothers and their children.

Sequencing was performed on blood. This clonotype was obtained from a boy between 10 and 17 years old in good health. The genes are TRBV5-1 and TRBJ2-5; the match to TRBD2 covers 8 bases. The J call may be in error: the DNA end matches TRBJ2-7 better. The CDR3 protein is CASRAAGDLDEQYF. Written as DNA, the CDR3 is TGCGCCAGCCGTGCAGCGGGAGACTTGGACGAGCAGTACTTC.